What follows is one T cell receptor beta chain and its context. The antigen this receptor binds is unknown. It has no much larger one-base neighbor in the sample; base qualities were not kept. The sample comes from a study of glioma-infiltrating T cells (dated by TCRdb to 2016 to 2017). Background for the entire study: Glioma tissue, non-neoplastic brain tissue and matched peripheral blood mononuclear cells were used as sources from which TCR alpha- and beta-chain repertoires were sequenced. The paired cohort was made up of three low-grade glioma patients, eight or nine primary glioblastoma patients and three non-glioma patients who contributed non-neoplastic brain tissue. Each tissue-infiltrating repertoire was compared with the same patient's peripheral blood repertoire to measure divergence between tissue and blood T-cell populations.

CDR3 length: 13 amino acids, cysteine to phenylalanine. Solely the CDR3 DNA is kept, with 39 bases framed from the first base. The V and J ends are trimmed by 8 bases and 0 bases, leaving 11 bases between them. The germline V gene yields ENHRY for CDR1 and SYGVKD for CDR2. TCR alpha and beta CDR3 regions were amplified with the iRepertoire nested amplicon-rescue multiplex PCR (arm-PCR) platform from RNA. One-step reverse transcription and amplification used about 85-400 ng of tissue mRNA or PBMC total RNA as input. Following bead purification, Illumina adapters were added by a secondary multiplex PCR, and the libraries were gel-purified between 200 and 400 bp. The libraries contained internal 6-nucleotide barcodes that were used for demultiplexing. Sequencing of the libraries was done on an Illumina MiSeq using 2x220 or 2x250 nucleotide paired-end reads. The original pipeline was this. Paired reads were merged using FLASH 1.2.11 and were aligned to the GRCh37 human genome using BWA-MEM, after which TRA and TRB reads were extracted. For V and J assignment, an IMGT-derived reference of cassette sequences and CDR3 motifs that included pseudogenes was used. Reads were translated in three frames, and productive CDR3s were defined by a C…FGXG motif without stop codons. A clonotype was defined as a unique combination of a V-J cassette pair and a CDR3 amino acid sequence. Reads were filtered by Hamming distance, with the threshold set by the sequence error rate of each sample in mapped regions. TCRdb handled the public reads itself, with Q25 trimming in fastp and clone calling in MiXCR, and kept productive beta chains. Rows merge per CDR3 protein into single entries with the most common DNA and genes. TCRdb's processing, not the study's, gives the V and J calls here. This sample has more than 95,000 distinct CDR3 sequences in its table, and roughly 25% of those were observed once. The top ten clonotypes cover around 15% of the sample.

The investigation overall reported the following: The group comparisons were based on small numbers of patients: three non-neoplastic, three low-grade glioma and several glioblastoma patients. Only a very small number of CDR3 sequences turned up in both tissue and blood, a result put down to high CDR3 diversity combined with limited sampling. VJ-independent divergence between tissue and blood was below expectation in non-neoplastic patients but above expectation in all gliomas, especially low-grade gliomas.

The sequence was collected from a human donor with low-grade glioma or glioblastoma, undergoing nonglioma brain surgery, or in good health (not recorded which). The sequence is built from TRBV10-3 and TRBJ2-7, and TRBD1 may be the D gene, going by 6 matching bases. The sequenced material came from glioma tissue, nonneoplastic brain tissue, or PBMCs (not recorded which). The DNA reads as follows: TGTGCCATCGGTGGGACACTCTCCTACGAGCAGTACTTC. The resulting protein is CAIGGTLSYEQYF.